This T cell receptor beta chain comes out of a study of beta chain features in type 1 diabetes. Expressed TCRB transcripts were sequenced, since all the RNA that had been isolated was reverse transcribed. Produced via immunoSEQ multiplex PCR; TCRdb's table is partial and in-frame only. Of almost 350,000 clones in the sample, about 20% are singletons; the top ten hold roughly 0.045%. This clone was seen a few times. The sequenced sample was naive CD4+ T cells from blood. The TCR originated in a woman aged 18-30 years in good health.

CDR3 nucleotides: TGTGCCTGGAGTGGCCGGTTTTCAAGAGATACGCAGTATTTT. This encodes CAWSGRFSRDTQYF. This chain links TRBV30 with TRBJ2-3; D remains unclear. With 1 base removed from V and 5 bases from J, the gap between germline ends came to 13 bases. Per germline, CDR1 GTSNPN and CDR2 SVGIG (reference sequence). The CDR3 consists of 14 residues.